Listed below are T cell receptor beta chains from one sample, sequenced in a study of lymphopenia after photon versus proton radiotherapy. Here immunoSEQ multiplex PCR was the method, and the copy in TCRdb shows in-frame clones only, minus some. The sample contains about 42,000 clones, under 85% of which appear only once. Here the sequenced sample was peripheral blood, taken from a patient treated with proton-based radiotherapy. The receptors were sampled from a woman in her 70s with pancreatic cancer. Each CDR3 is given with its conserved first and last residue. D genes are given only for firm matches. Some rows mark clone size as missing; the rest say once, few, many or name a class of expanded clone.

CDR3 DNA: TGTGCCAGCAGTTCCCCGACCCTGAAGGGAACCCAGTACTTC
CDR3 protein: CASSSPTLKGTQYF
D gene: -
J gene: TRBJ2-5
clone size: once
V gene: TRBV28

CDR3 DNA: TGTGCCAGTAGCCCCTCTCGGGCTTATAATGAAAAACTGTTTTTT
CDR3 protein: CASSPSRAYNEKLFF
D gene: -
J gene: TRBJ1-4
clone size: -
V gene: TRBV19

CDR3 DNA: TGTGCCAGCAGGGACAGGATCTCTGGGGCCAACGTCCTGACTTTC
CDR3 protein: CASRDRISGANVLTF
D gene: TRBD1
J gene: TRBJ2-6
clone size: -
V gene: TRBV6-1

CDR3 DNA: TGTGCCAGCAGTCGGACAGGAAAGAACACTGAAGCTTTCTTT
CDR3 protein: CASSRTGKNTEAFF
D gene: TRBD1
J gene: TRBJ1-1
clone size: -
V gene: TRBV27

CDR3 DNA: TGTGCCAGCAGTTACCCAAACGGACCGTACGAGCAGTACTTC
CDR3 protein: CASSYPNGPYEQYF
D gene: -
J gene: TRBJ2-7
clone size: once
V gene: TRBV6-6

CDR3 DNA: TGTGCCAGCAGTTTCGGAGGGACAGGGTCGGAGACCCAGTACTTC
CDR3 protein: CASSFGGTGSETQYF
D gene: TRBD1
J gene: TRBJ2-5
clone size: -
V gene: TRBV25-1

CDR3 DNA: TGTGCCTGGGTTGTCACAGATACGCAGTATTTT
CDR3 protein: CAWVVTDTQYF
D gene: -
J gene: TRBJ2-3
clone size: -
V gene: TRBV30

CDR3 DNA: TGTGCCAGCAAGGAGCGGGCGACGCCGTTATACAATGAGCAGTTCTTC
CDR3 protein: CASKERATPLYNEQFF
D gene: -
J gene: TRBJ2-1
clone size: once
V gene: TRBV2

CDR3 DNA: TGTGCCAGCAGCGGCTTAGGAATGGGCGGGAGAGGCTACGAGCAGTACTTC
CDR3 protein: CASSGLGMGGRGYEQYF
D gene: TRBD2
J gene: TRBJ2-7
clone size: -
V gene: TRBV7-2

CDR3 DNA: TGTGCCAGCAGCTTTTATTCCCGGAGCTCCACCGGGGAGCTGTTTTTT
CDR3 protein: CASSFYSRSSTGELFF
D gene: -
J gene: TRBJ2-2
clone size: -
V gene: TRBV14

CDR3 DNA: TGTGCCAGCAGTTTGGCACAGGGGGTTCGGGGTGGCTACACCTTC
CDR3 protein: CASSLAQGVRGGYTF
D gene: TRBD1
J gene: TRBJ1-2
clone size: -
V gene: TRBV28

CDR3 DNA: TGTGCCAGCAGCCCTCGGCCGGGGACTTTTGCGGACACTGAAGCTTTCTTT
CDR3 protein: CASSPRPGTFADTEAFF
D gene: -
J gene: TRBJ1-1
clone size: -
V gene: TRBV7-9